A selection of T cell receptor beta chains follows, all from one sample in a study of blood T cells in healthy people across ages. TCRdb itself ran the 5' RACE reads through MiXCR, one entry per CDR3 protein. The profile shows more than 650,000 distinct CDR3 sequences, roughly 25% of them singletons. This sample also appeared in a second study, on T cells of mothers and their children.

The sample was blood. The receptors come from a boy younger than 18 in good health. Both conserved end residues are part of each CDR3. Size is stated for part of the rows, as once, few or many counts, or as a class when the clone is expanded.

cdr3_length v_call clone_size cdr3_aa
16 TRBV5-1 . CASSSTSARYQETQYF
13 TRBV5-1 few CASSPGQGHGYTF
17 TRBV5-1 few CASSSKLPEQFFETQYF
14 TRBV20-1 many CSAHLAGGQETQYF
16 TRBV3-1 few CASSQDGAGDWTEAFF
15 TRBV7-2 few CASSATGTVPYGYTF
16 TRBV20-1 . CSARDMGQGRNSPLHF
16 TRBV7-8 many CASSFSSGGPQETQYF
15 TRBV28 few CASKRGDSGREKLFF
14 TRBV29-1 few CSALLAGGSDTQYF
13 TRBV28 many CASIGVDRETQYF
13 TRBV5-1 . CASSPLTRETQYF
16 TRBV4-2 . CASSPGRFATNEKLFF
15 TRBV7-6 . CASSLGGDRRNIQYF
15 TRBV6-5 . CASSPRFQRGYGYTF
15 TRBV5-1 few CASSLRRGVPYEQYF
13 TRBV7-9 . CASSPEAGRGYTF
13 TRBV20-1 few CSADGLERGFQYF